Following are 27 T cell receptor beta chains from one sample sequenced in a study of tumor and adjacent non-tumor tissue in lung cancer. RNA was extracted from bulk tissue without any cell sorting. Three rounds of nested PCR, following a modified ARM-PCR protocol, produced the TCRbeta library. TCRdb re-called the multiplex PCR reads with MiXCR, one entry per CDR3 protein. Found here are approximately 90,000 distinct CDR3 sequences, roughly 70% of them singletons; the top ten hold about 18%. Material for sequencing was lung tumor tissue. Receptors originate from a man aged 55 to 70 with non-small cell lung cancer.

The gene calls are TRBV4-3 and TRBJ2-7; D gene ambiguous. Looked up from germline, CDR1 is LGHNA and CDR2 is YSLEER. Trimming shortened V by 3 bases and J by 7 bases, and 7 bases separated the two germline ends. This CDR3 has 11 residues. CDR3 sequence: CASSQWFEQYF. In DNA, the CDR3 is TGCGCCAGCAGCCAGTGGTTTGAGCAGTACTTC.

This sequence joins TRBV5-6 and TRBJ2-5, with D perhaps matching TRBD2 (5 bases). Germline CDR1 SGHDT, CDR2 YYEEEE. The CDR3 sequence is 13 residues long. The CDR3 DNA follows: TGTATCAGCAGCCCAGGACTCGAAGAGACCCAGTACTTC. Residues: CISSPGLEETQYF.

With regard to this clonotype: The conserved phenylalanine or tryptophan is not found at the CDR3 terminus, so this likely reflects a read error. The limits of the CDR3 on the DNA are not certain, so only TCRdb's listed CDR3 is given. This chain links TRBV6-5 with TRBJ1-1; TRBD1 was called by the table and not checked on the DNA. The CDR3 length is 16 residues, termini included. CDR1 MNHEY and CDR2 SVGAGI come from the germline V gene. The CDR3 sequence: CASSYSGGRGNTEALL.

CDR3 region: CASSLLQTGQGNGYTF. The CDR3 DNA reads TGTGCCAGCAGTTTACTCCAGACGGGACAGGGTAATGGCTACACCTTC. The rearrangement joins TRBV12-3 or TRBV12-4 to TRBJ1-2; TRBD1 matches 9 bases. Trimming took 2 bases from V and 6 from J; bases not matched to a gene: 10. This CDR3 has 16 amino acids.

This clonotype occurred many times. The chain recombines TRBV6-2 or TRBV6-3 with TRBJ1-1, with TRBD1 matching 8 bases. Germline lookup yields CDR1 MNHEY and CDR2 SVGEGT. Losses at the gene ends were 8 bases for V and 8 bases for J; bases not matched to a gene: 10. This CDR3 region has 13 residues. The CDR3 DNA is TGTGCCAGCGCCAGGGGGCCATTCCTCGAAGCTTTCTTT. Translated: CASARGPFLEAFF.

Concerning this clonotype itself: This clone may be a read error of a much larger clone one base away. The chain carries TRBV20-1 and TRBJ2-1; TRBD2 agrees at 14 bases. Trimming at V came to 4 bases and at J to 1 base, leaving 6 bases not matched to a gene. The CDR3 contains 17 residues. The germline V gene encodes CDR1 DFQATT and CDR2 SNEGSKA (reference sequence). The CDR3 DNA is TGCAGTGCTATGACTAGCGGGAGGGCCGGGTCCTACAATGAGCAGTTCTTC. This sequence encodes CSAMTSGRAGSYNEQFF.

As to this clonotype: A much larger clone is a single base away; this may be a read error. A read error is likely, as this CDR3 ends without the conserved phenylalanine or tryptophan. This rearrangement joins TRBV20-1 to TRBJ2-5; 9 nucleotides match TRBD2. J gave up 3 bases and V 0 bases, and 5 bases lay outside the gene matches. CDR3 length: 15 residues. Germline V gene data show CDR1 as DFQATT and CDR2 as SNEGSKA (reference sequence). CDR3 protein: CSAREERGAKETQYL. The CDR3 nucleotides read TGCAGTGCTAGAGAAGAGCGGGGGGCCAAAGAGACCCAGTACCTC.

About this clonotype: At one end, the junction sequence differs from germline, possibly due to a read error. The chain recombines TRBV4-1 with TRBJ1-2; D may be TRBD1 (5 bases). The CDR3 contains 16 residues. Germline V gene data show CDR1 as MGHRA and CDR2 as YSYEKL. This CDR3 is CASSQDQRGAIYGYAF. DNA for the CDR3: TGTGCCAGCAGCCAAGATCAGCGGGGCGCAATCTATGGCTACGCCTTC.

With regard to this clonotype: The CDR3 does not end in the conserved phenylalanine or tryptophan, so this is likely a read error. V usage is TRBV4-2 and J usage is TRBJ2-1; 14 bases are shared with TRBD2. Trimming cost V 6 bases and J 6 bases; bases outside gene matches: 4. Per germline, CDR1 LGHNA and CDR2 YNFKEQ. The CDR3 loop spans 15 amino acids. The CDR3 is CASRDGLAGGNEQFL. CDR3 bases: TGTGCCAGCAGGGACGGACTAGCGGGAGGCAATGAGCAGTTCCTC.

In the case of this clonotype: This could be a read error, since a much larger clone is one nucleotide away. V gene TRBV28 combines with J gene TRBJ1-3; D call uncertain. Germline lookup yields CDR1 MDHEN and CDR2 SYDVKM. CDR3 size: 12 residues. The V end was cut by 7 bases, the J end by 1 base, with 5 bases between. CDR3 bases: TGTGCCAGCAACAATTCTGGAAACACCATATATTTT. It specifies CASNNSGNTIYF.

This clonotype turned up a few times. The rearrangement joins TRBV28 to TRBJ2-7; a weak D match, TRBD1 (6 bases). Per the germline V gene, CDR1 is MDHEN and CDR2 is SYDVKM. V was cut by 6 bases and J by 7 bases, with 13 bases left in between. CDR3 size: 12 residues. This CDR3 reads CASRQQGREQYF. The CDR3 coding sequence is TGTGCCAGCAGGCAACAGGGCCGGGAGCAGTACTTC.

The CDR3 nucleotides read TGTGCCAGTTCCGGGGGCCACTATGGCTACACCTTC. Its translation is CASSGGHYGYTF. This chain joins TRBV6-5 and TRBJ1-2, with D maybe TRBD1 (6 bases). This CDR3 is 12 amino acids long. Germline V gene sequence: CDR1 MNHEY, CDR2 SVGAGI. V lost 9 bases and J 3 bases, leaving 11 bases between the germline ends.

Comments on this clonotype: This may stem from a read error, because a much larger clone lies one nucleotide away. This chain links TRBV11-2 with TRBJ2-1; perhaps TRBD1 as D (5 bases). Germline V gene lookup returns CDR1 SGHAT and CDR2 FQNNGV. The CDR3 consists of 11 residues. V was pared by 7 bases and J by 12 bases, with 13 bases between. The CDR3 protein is CASTLGVGQFF. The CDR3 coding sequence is TGTGCCAGCACCCTAGGGGTCGGGCAGTTCTTC. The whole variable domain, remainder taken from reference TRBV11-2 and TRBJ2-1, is EAGVAQSPRYKIIEKRQSVAFWCNPISGHATLYWYQQILGQGPKLLIQFQNNGVVDDSQLPKDRFSAERLKGVDSTLKIQPAKLEDSAVYLCASTLGVGQFFGPGTRLTVL.

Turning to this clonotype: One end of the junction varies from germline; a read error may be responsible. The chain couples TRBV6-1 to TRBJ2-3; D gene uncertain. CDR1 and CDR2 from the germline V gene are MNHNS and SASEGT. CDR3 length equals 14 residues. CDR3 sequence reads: CASSEDVRTDMQYF. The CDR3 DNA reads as TGTGCCAGCAGTGAAGACGTACGCACAGATATGCAGTATTTT.

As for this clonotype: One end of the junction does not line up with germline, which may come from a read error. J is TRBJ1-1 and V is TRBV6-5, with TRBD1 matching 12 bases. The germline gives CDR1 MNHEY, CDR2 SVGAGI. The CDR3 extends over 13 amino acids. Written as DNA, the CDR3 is TGTACCAGCGGGGACAGGGGGCGAAGTGAGGCTTTCTTT. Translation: CTSGDRGRSEAFF.

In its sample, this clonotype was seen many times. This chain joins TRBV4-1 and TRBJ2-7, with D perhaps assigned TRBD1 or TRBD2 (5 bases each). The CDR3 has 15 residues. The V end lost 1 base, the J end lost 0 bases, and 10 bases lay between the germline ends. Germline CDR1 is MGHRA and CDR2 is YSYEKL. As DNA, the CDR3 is TGCGCCAGCAGCCAAGGGGACGGAAGCTCCTACGAGCAGTACTTC. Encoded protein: CASSQGDGSSYEQYF.

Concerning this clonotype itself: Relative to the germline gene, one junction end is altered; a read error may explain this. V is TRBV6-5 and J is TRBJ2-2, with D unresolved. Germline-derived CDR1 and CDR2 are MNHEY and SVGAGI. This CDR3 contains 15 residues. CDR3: CANSSIVWNTGELFF. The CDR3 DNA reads TGTGCCAACAGTTCTATAGTTTGGAACACCGGGGAGCTGTTTTTT.

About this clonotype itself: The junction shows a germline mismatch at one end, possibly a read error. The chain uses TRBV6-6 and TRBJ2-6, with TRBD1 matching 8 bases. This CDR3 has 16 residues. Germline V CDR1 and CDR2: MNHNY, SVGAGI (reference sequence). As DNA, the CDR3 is TGTGCCAGCAGCCCTCAGGGGGCAACCGGGGCCAACGTCCAGACTTTC. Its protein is CASSPQGATGANVQTF.

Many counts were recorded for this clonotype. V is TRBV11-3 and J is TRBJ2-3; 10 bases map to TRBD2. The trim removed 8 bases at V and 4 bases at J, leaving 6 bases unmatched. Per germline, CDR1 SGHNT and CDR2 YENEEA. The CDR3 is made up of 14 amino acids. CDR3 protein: CASGPGLAADTQYF. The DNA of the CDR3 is TGTGCCAGCGGCCCCGGACTAGCGGCAGATACGCAGTATTTT.

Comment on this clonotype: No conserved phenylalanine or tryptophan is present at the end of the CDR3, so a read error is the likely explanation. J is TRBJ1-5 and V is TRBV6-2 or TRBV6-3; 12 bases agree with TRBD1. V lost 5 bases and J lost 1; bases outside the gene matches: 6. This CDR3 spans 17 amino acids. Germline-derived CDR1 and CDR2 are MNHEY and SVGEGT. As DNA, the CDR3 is TGTGCCAGCAGTCCGGGACAGGGGGCACGGAGCAATCAGCCCCAGCATCTT. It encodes CASSPGQGARSNQPQHL.

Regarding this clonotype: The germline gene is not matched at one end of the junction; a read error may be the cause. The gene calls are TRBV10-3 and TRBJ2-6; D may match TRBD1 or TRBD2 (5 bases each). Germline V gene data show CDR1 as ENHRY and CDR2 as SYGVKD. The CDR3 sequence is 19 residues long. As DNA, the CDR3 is TGTGCTATCAGTGAGTCCGCGCAACTAGATCTCTCTGGGGCCAACCTCCTGACTTTC. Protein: CAISESAQLDLSGANLLTF.

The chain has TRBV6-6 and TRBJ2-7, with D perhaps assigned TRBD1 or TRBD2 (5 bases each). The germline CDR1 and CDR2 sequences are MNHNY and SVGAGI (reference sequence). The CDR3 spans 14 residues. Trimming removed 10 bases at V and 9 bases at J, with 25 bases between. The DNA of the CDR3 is TGTGCCAACAGGACTCCACGGGGAGTCCACGGGCAGTACTTC. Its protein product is CANRTPRGVHGQYF.

The CDR3 region has the DNA TGCAGCGTTGGTCAGAAGGAAGAGACCCAGTACTTC. As protein: CSVGQKEETQYF. The J gene is TRBJ2-5, the V gene TRBV29-1; D gene ambiguous. CDR3 length: 12 amino acids. CDR1 is SQVTM and CDR2 is ANQGSEA in the germline V gene. With 4 bases removed from V and 3 bases from J, the gap between germline ends came to 9 bases.

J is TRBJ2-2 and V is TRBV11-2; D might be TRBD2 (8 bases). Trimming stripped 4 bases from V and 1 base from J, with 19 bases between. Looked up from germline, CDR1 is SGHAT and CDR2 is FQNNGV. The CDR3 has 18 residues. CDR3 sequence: CASSSGLEGAKNTGELFF. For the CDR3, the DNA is TGTGCCAGCAGCTCGGGACTAGAGGGGGCGAAGAACACCGGGGAGCTGTTTTTT.

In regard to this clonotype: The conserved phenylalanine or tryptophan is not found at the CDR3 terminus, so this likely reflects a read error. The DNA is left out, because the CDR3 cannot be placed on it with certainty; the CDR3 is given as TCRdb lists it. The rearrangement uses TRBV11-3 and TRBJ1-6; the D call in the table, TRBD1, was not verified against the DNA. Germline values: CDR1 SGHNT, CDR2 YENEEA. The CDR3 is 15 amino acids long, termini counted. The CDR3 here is CASGLETGRSSPLHI.

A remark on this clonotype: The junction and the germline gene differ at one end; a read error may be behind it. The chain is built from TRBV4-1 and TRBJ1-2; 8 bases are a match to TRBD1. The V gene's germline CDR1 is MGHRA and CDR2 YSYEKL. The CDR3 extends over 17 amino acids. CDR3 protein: CSSSQGMGTGWLKGYTF. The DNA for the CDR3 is TGCTCCAGCAGTCAAGGCATGGGGACAGGATGGTTAAAGGGCTACACCTTC.

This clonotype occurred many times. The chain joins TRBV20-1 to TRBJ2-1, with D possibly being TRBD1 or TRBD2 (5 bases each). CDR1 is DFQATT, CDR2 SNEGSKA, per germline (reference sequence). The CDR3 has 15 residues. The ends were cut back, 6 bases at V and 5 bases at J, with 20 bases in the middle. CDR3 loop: CSAPLFGGSNNEQFF. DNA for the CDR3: TGCAGTGCCCCTCTCTTTGGGGGATCCAACAATGAGCAGTTCTTC.